This is a list of T cell receptor beta chains from one sample in a study of CD8 T cells in ankylosing spondylitis. Each CDR3 protein gets one entry after TCRdb re-called the 5' RACE reads with MiXCR. The table has about 750,000 distinct CDR3 sequences, under 20% seen once; the top ten hold under 20%. Sequenced: blood, either unsorted or a sorted T cell fraction (not recorded which). These receptors were collected from a male donor with ankylosing spondylitis. Each CDR3 is given with its conserved first and last residue. D genes are given only for firm matches. Not all rows give a size; the values are once, few, many and, for expanded clones, a class.

clone_size	j_call	d_call	v_call	cdr3_aa
few	TRBJ1-1	NA	TRBV20-1	CSALRTENTEAFF
NA	TRBJ2-1	NA	TRBV4-2	CASSQDLGAGANEQFF
many	TRBJ1-1	NA	TRBV9	CASSVIGEGTEAFF
NA	TRBJ2-1	NA	TRBV5-1	CASSLYGSSYNEQFF
few	TRBJ2-1	NA	TRBV29-1	CSVVGQGGKNEQFF
few	TRBJ1-6	NA	TRBV7-9	CASSSDKVPSSPLHF
NA	TRBJ2-3	TRBD2	TRBV18	CASSPPGLAGTDTQYF
NA	TRBJ1-5	NA	TRBV12-3/TRBV12-4	CASSQQGTQPQHF
many	TRBJ2-7	TRBD1	TRBV29-1	CSASGTGGREQYF
few	TRBJ2-4	NA	TRBV4-2	CASSPRNWGDIQYF
NA	TRBJ2-7	NA	TRBV6-2/TRBV6-3	CASSYRGTYEQYF
few	TRBJ1-1	NA	TRBV14	CASSQALRTPTRGTEAFF
few	TRBJ1-5	TRBD1	TRBV6-2/TRBV6-3	CASSSTGTLGPQHF
many	TRBJ2-7	TRBD1	TRBV10-3	CATRGIYEQYF
few	TRBJ2-1	TRBD2	TRBV5-5	CASSWAPSGTSGNNEQFF
NA	TRBJ2-1	TRBD2	TRBV2	CASSGGLAGKETEQFF
NA	TRBJ2-1	TRBD2	TRBV20-1	CSAPGTSGVHEQFF
NA	TRBJ2-1	TRBD2	TRBV12-3/TRBV12-4	CASSLWASGGGSSYNEQFF
NA	TRBJ2-1	NA	TRBV12-3/TRBV12-4	CASSLYGARRGEQFF
few	TRBJ2-7	NA	TRBV6-1	CASSEWDYEQYF
few	TRBJ1-4	NA	TRBV5-1	CASSLLMASNEKLFF
few	TRBJ2-7	NA	TRBV20-1	CSASETGLYEQYF
few	TRBJ2-7	TRBD2	TRBV28	CASSLWAGGLSYEQYF
NA	TRBJ1-1	NA	TRBV27	CASSLSLGGAVDTEAFF
NA	TRBJ1-2	NA	TRBV29-1	CSVRDVYGYTF
few	TRBJ2-7	TRBD2	TRBV20-1	CSARGGALGEQYF
NA	TRBJ1-3	NA	TRBV4-1	CASSQHVSSGNTIYF
NA	TRBJ2-3	TRBD2	TRBV6-1	CASSPEAGGPGTQYF
many	TRBJ2-3	TRBD2	TRBV20-1	CSFKNSGGLYDTQYF
NA	TRBJ1-6	TRBD1	TRBV27	CASSGTGGSPLHF
NA	TRBJ1-2	TRBD1	TRBV7-9	CASSLGQGGSGYTF
few	TRBJ2-1	NA	TRBV25-1	CASSVGGVEQFF
few	TRBJ2-1	TRBD2	TRBV15	CATSREGTIYNEQFF
few	TRBJ2-1	NA	TRBV20-1	CSALDRSSYNEQFF
many	TRBJ2-1	NA	TRBV29-1	CSVPKNKNYEQFF
few	TRBJ1-5	NA	TRBV27	CASSLSGWEQPQHF
few	TRBJ1-4	NA	TRBV12-3/TRBV12-4	CASSARGKLFF
NA	TRBJ2-5	NA	TRBV5-1	CASSLGGWSPGQETQYF
many	TRBJ2-1	NA	TRBV10-3	CAISPGRRGDEQFF
few	TRBJ2-3	TRBD2	TRBV6-1	CASCLAGGSTDTQYF
NA	TRBJ2-1	NA	TRBV7-9	CASSLLANVNNEQFF
few	TRBJ1-5	NA	TRBV24-1	CAISSGHNQPQHF
few	TRBJ2-7	NA	TRBV4-2	CASSQLTPSYEQYF
NA	TRBJ2-4	TRBD2	TRBV3-1	CASSPSVSSGKRVAKNIQYF
NA	TRBJ2-7	TRBD1	TRBV12-3/TRBV12-4	CASSLTGYYEQYF
many	TRBJ2-7	NA	TRBV10-3	CAISESGPGSSYEQYF
NA	TRBJ2-7	TRBD1	TRBV3-1	CASSQGGLQGGSEQYF
NA	TRBJ1-3	NA	TRBV6-5	CASSYSIETASSGNTIYF
few	TRBJ2-7	TRBD1	TRBV5-1	CASSFTGAWEQYF
NA	TRBJ2-7	TRBD2	TRBV5-6	CASSFQAGVPYEQYF